The text below deals with one T cell receptor beta chain. Its matching antigen is unknown. Tumor libraries mostly used around 5.2 ug genomic DNA, two replicates each. Sequencing was performed with immunoSEQ multiplex PCR; in TCRdb, only in-frame clones are kept and a portion is missing. Found here are about 23,000 clones, 25% to 30% of them singletons; the top ten hold 16%. These data come from a study of neoadjuvant anti-PD-1 for oral cavity cancer. Study context: Patients without progression got a fourth dose around day 43.

The CDR3 runs to 15 residues. The germline V and J ends were trimmed by 2 bases and 6 bases, with 18 bases remaining between them. Per the germline V gene, CDR1 is SGHNT and CDR2 is YYREEE (reference sequence). The time point here: after neoadjuvant nivolumab, at surgical resection. These newly diagnosed stage II-IVA oral cavity squamous cell carcinoma patients had no prior systemic or radiation treatment. Study findings and constraints: Only three patients per response group were TCR-analyzed; validation needed.

The gene calls are TRBV5-4 and TRBJ2-7; D is perhaps TRBD1 (5 bases). The source of this sequence is a person aged 40 to 85 with oral cavity squamous cell carcinoma. This material consisted of tumor tissue, taken after nivolumab (anti-PD-1) treatment. The DNA of the CDR3 is TGTGCCAGCAGCTTCCGCGCAGGGTTTAATCCCGAGCAGTACTTC. Translated, it gives CASSFRAGFNPEQYF.